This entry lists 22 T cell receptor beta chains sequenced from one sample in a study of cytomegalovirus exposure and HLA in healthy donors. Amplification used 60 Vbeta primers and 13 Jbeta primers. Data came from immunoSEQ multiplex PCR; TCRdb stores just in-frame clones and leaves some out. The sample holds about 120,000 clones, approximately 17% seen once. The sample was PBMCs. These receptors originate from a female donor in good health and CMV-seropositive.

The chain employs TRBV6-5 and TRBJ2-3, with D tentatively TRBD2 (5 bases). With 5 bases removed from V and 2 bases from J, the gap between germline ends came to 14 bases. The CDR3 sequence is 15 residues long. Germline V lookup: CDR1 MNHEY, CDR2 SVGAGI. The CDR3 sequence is CASSGRLSNTDTQYF. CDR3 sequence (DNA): TGTGCCAGCAGTGGGCGACTAAGCAACACAGATACGCAGTATTTT.

In DNA, the CDR3 is TGTGCCAGCAGATGGGACAGCTCTGGGGCCAACGTCCTGACTTTC. Translating gives CASRWDSSGANVLTF. J is TRBJ2-6 and V is TRBV2; TRBD1 matches at 7 bases. J gave up 0 bases and V 6 bases, and 2 bases lay outside the gene matches. Germline V CDR1 and CDR2: SNHLY, FYNNEI. The CDR3 sequence is 15 residues long.

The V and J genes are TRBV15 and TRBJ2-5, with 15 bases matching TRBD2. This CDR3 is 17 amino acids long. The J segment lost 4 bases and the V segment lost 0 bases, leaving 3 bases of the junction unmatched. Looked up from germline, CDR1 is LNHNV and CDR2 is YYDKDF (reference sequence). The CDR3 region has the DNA TGTGCCACCAGCAGAGATTGGACTAGCGGGGGGGCAGAGACCCAGTACTTC. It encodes CATSRDWTSGGAETQYF.

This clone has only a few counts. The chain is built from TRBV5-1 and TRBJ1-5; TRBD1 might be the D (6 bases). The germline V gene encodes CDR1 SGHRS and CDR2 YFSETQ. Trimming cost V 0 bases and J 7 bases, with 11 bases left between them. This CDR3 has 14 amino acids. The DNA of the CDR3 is TGCGCCAGCAGCTTGGGTCCGGGGACACAGCCCCAGCATTTT. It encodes CASSLGPGTQPQHF.

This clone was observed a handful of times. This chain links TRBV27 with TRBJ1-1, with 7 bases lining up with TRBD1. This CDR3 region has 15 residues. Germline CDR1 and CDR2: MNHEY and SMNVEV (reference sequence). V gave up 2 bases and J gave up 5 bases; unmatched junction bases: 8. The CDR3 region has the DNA TGTGCCAGCAGTTTAACTACAGGGGCTGAGACTGAAGCTTTCTTT. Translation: CASSLTTGAETEAFF.

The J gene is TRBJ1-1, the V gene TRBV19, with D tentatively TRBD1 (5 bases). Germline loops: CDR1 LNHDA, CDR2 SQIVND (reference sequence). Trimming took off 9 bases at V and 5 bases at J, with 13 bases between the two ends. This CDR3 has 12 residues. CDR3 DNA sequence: TGTGCCAGCCAGCGGGGCGGAACTGAAGCTTTCTTT. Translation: CASQRGGTEAFF.

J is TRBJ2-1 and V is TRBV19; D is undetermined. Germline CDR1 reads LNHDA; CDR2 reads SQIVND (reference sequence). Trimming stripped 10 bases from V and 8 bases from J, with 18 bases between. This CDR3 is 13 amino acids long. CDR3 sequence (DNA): TGTGCCACTACGCCTGGCCCCCGGGATGAGCAGTTCTTC. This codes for CATTPGPRDEQFF.

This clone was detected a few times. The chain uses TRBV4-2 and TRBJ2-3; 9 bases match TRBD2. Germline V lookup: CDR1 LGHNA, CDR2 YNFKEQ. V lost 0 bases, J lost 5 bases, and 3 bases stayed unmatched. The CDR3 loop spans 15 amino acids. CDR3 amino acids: CASSQERGGQDTQYF. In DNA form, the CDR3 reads TGTGCCAGCAGCCAAGAGCGGGGGGGTCAAGATACGCAGTATTTT.

CDR3: CASSYRDRVFDEQFF. For the CDR3, the DNA is TGTGCCAGCAGCTATAGGGACAGGGTATTCGATGAGCAGTTCTTC. The chain recombines TRBV5-4 with TRBJ2-1; 9 nucleotides line up with TRBD1. Germline CDR1 is SGHNT and CDR2 is YYREEE (reference sequence). J lost 8 bases, V lost 3 bases, and 9 bases had no gene match. The length of the CDR3 is 15 residues.

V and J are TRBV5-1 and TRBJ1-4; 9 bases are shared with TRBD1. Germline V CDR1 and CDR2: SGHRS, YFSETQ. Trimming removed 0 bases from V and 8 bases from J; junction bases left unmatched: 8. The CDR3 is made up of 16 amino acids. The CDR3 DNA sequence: TGCGCCAGCAGCTTGGCGGACAGGGGAGTGGGAGAAAAACTGTTTTTT. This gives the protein CASSLADRGVGEKLFF.

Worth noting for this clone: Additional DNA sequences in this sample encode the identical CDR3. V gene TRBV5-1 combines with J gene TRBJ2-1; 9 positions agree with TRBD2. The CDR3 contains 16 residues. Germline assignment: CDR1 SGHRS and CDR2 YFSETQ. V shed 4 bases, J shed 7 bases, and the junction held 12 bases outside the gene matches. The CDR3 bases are TGCGCCAGCAGCGCCCTGACTAGCGGAGGACTAAATGAGCAGTTCTTC. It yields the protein CASSALTSGGLNEQFF.

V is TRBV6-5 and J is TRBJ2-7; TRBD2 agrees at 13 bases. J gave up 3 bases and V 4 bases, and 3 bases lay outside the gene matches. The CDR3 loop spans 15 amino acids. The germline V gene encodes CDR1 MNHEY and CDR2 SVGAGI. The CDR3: CASSSWTSGGYEQYF. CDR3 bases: TGTGCCAGCAGTTCTTGGACTAGCGGGGGCTACGAGCAGTACTTC.

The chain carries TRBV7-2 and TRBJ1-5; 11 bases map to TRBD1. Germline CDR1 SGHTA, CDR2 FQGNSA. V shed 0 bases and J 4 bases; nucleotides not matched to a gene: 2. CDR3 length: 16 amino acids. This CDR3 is CASSLAGTGGNQPQHF. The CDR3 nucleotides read TGTGCCAGCAGCTTAGCAGGGACAGGGGGTAATCAGCCCCAGCATTTT.

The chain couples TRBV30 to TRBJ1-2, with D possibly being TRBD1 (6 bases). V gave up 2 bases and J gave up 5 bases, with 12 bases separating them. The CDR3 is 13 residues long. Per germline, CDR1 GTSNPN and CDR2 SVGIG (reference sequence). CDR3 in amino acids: CAWSTGTDYGYTF. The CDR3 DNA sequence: TGTGCCTGGAGTACAGGGACCGATTATGGCTACACCTTC.

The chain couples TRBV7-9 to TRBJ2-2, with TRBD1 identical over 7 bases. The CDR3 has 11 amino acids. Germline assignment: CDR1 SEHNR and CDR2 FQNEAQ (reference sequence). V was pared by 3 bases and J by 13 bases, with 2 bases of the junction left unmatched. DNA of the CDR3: TGTGCCAGCAGCTTTTACAGGGGGCTGTTTTTT. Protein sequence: CASSFYRGLFF.

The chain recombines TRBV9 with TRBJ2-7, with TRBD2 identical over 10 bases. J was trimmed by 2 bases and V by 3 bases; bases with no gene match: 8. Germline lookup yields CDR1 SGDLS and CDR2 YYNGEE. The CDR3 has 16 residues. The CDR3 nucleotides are TGTGCCAGCAGCGAAACTAGCGGGGAAAACCCCTACGAGCAGTACTTC. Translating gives CASSETSGENPYEQYF. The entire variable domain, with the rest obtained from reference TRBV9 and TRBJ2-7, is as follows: DSGVTQTPKHLITATGQRVTLRCSPRSGDLSVYWYQQSLDQGLQFLIQYYNGEERAKGNILERFSAQQFPDLHSELNLSSLELGDSALYFCASSETSGENPYEQYFGPGTRLTVT.

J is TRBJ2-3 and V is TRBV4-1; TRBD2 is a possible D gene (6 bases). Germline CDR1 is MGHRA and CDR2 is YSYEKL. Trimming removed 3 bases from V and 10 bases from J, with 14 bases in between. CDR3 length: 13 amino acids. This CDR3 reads CASSHGGAHPQYF. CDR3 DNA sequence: TGCGCCAGCAGCCACGGCGGGGCCCACCCGCAGTATTTT.

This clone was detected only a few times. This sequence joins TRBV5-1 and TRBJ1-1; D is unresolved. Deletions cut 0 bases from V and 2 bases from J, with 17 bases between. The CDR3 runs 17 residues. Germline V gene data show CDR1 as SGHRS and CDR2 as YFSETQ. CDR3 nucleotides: TGCGCCAGCAGCTTGGGGGTTTTAGAGGGTAGAAACACTGAAGCTTTCTTT. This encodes CASSLGVLEGRNTEAFF.

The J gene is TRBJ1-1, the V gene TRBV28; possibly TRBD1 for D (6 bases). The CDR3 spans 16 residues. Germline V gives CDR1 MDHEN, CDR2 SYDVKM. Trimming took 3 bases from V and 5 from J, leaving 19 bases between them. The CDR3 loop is CASSLSMHRGWTEAFF. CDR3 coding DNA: TGTGCCAGCAGTTTGTCAATGCATAGGGGGTGGACTGAAGCTTTCTTT.

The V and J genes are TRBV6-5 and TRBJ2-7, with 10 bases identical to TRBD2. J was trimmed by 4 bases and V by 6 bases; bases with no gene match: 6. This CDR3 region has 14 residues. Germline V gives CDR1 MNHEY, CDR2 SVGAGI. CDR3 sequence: CASRSSGRGYEQYF. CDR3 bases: TGTGCCAGCAGATCTAGCGGGAGAGGTTACGAGCAGTACTTC.

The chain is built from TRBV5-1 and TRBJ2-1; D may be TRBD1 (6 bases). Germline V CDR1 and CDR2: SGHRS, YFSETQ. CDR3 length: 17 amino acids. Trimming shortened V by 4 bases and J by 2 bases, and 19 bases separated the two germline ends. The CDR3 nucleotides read TGCGCCAGCAGCATACAGGGTTTTGGCCTTACCTACAATGAGCAGTTCTTC. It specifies CASSIQGFGLTYNEQFF.

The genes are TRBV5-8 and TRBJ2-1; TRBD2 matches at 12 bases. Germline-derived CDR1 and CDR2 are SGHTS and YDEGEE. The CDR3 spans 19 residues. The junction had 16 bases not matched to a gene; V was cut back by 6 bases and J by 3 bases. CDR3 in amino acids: CASNPLVPSGRVIYNEQFF. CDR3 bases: TGTGCCAGCAACCCTTTGGTGCCTAGCGGGAGGGTCATCTACAATGAGCAGTTCTTC.